Given below is one T cell receptor beta chain in context. As processed by the authors: Nucleated cell counts were estimated from reference gene primer amplification. TCRdb keeps only in-frame clones here, not all; method: immunoSEQ multiplex PCR. Clone size and V and J calls were adopted from that table, with D and trimming inferred from the DNA. The table shows some 300,000 clones, with around 89% occurring only once. This study enrolled people aged 18 to 89 from 20 to 25 US geographic areas. The data derive from a study of blood T cell repertoires in COVID-19. Study-level background: Recovered participants had two consecutive negative NP/OP PCR tests, healthcare professional clearance, or symptom resolution. T cells, B-cell-depleted T cells, or PBMCs supplied cDNA or gDNA.

This receptor was obtained from an older woman in a cohort exposed to, infected with or recovered from COVID-19 (not recorded which). The sample was PBMCs or T cells enriched from blood (not recorded which).

The CDR3 nucleotides are TGCGCCAGCAGCTCGACTAGCGGGAGGGCCGTTTTCCGCGAGCAGTACTTC. It yields the protein CASSSTSGRAVFREQYF. V is TRBV5-1 and J is TRBJ2-7; 14 bases agree with TRBD2. The V gene end was trimmed by 3 bases and the J gene end by 6 bases; junction bases not matched to a gene: 11. CDR1 SGHRS and CDR2 YFSETQ come from the germline V gene. The CDR3 covers 17 residues.